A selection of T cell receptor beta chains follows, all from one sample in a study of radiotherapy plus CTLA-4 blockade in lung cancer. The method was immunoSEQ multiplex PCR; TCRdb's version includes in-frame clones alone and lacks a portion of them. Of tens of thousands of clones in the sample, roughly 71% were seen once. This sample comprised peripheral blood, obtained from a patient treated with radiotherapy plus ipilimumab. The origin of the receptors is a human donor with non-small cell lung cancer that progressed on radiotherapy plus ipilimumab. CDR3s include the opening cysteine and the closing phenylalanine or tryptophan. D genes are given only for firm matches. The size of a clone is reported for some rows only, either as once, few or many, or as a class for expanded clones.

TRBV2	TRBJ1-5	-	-	CASSGPRDHRNQPQHF	TGTGCCAGCAGCGGGCCCAGGGATCATCGCAATCAGCCCCAGCATTTT
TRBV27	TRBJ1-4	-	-	CASSRRGRSTSDEKLFF	TGTGCCAGCAGCCGCCGGGGTCGGTCGACGTCGGATGAAAAACTGTTTTTT
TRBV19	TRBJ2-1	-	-	CASSIGRIGQFF	TGTGCCAGTAGTATCGGCCGGATTGGGCAGTTCTTC
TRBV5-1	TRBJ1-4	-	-	CASSGGVREDEKLFF	TGCGCCAGCAGCGGGGGGGTCAGAGAGGATGAAAAACTGTTTTTT
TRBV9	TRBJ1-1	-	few	CASSGNWGSYTEAFF	TGTGCCAGCAGCGGAAACTGGGGCAGCTACACTGAAGCTTTCTTT
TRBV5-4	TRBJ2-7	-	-	CASSLEGSRRRQYF	TGTGCCAGCAGCTTGGAGGGGTCCAGGAGGAGGCAGTACTTC
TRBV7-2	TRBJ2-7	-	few	CASSQDRLSYEQYF	TGTGCCAGCAGCCAGGACCGTTTATCCTACGAGCAGTACTTC
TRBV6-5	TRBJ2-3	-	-	CASSPLGGFTDTQYF	TGTGCCAGCAGTCCCCTGGGGGGCTTTACAGATACGCAGTATTTT
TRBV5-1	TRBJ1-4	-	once	CASRSGGGNEKLFF	TGCGCCAGCAGATCTGGAGGGGGTAATGAAAAACTGTTTTTT
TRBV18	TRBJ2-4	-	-	CASSPEGNIQYF	TGTGCCAGCTCACCAGAGGGAAACATTCAGTACTTC
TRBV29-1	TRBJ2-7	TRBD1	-	CSVKAGGGYEQYF	TGCAGCGTTAAGGCAGGGGGTGGCTACGAGCAGTACTTC
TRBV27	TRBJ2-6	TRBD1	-	CASNPTGAGANVLTF	TGTGCCAGCAATCCAACAGGGGCCGGGGCCAACGTCCTGACTTTC
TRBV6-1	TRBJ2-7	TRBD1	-	CASSWGQGASYEQYF	TGTGCCAGCAGTTGGGGACAGGGTGCGTCCTACGAGCAGTACTTC
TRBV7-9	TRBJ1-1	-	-	CASSLRGEANTEAFF	TGTGCCAGCAGCTTGAGGGGGGAGGCGAACACTGAAGCTTTCTTT
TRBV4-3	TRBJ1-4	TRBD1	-	CASSQANRGQNEKLFF	TGCGCCAGCAGCCAAGCTAACAGGGGGCAGAACGAAAAACTGTTTTTT
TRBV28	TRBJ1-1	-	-	CASSLGGMNTEAFF	TGTGCCAGCAGTTTGGGGGGGATGAACACTGAAGCTTTCTTT
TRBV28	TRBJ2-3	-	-	CASSLGRLTSTDTQYF	TGTGCCAGCAGTTTAGGTCGCCTGACTAGCACAGATACGCAGTATTTT
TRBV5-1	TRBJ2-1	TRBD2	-	CASSVGLAGDNEQFF	TGCGCCAGCAGCGTGGGACTAGCGGGAGACAATGAGCAGTTCTTC
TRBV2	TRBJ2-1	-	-	CASAGTAHNEQFF	TGTGCCAGCGCCGGGACCGCGCACAATGAGCAGTTCTTC
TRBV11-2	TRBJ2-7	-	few	CASSLAYEQYF	TGTGCCAGCAGCTTGGCCTACGAGCAGTACTTC
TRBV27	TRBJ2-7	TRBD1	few	CASRPSGQGYEQYF	TGTGCCAGCAGACCCTCGGGACAGGGCTACGAGCAGTACTTC
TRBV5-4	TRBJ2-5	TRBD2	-	CASSPTSGQETQYF	TGTGCCAGCAGCCCGACTAGCGGCCAAGAGACCCAGTACTTC
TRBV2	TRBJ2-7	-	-	CASSEGFRDEQYF	TGTGCCAGCAGTGAGGGGTTTCGGGACGAGCAGTACTTC
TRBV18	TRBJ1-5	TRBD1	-	CASSPLGGRQPQHF	TGTGCCAGCTCACCTTTAGGGGGCAGACAGCCCCAGCATTTT
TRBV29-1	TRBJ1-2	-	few	CSVEDGAVPNYGYTF	TGCAGCGTTGAAGATGGGGCAGTCCCGAACTATGGCTACACCTTC
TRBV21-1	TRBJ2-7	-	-	CASSNGKPRDRSLPPYEQYF	TGTGCCAGCAGCAATGGGAAACCCCGGGACAGATCGCTTCCTCCCTACGAGCAGTACTTC
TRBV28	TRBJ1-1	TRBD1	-	CASSLSYGTAVRAFF	TGTGCCAGCAGTCTATCTTACGGGACAGCAGTGAGAGCTTTCTTT
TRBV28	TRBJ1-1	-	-	CASSFPQNTEAFF	TGTGCCAGCAGTTTTCCTCAGAACACTGAAGCTTTCTTT
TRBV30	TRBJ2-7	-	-	CAWSGVADAVHF	TGTGCCTGGAGTGGTGTCGCGGACGCGGTGCACTTC
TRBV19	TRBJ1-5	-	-	CASSMQGGNQPQHF	TGTGCCAGTAGTATGCAGGGAGGAAATCAGCCCCAGCATTTT
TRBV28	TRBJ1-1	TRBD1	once	CASIHRARGSFFTEAFF	TGTGCCAGCATCCACCGGGCCAGGGGGTCCTTCTTCACTGAAGCTTTCTTT
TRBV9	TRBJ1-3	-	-	CASSVGTGGGGNTIYF	TGTGCCAGCAGCGTAGGTACTGGGGGCGGAGGAAACACCATATATTTT
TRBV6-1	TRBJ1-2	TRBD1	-	CASRPDRGVYGYTF	TGTGCCAGCAGACCCGACAGGGGGGTCTATGGCTACACCTTC
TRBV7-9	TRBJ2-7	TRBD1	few	CASSRTLGTGAYEQYF	TGTGCCAGCAGCCGCACGCTGGGGACAGGGGCCTACGAGCAGTACTTC
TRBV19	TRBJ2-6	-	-	CASSLNRGDGANVLTF	TGTGCCAGTAGTCTCAATAGGGGGGATGGGGCCAACGTCCTGACTTTC
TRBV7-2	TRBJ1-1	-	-	CASSSDHRRTNTEAFF	TGTGCCAGCAGCTCAGATCACCGACGGACGAACACTGAAGCTTTCTTT
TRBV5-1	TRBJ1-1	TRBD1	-	CASSGQGGTEAFF	TGCGCCAGCAGCGGACAGGGAGGCACTGAAGCTTTCTTT
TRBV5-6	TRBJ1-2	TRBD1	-	CAGGTGSRDGYTF	TGTGCCGGAGGGACAGGTTCGAGGGATGGCTACACCTTC
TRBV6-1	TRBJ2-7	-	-	CASSEEGRGYEQYF	TGTGCCAGCAGTGAGGAGGGCAGGGGGTACGAGCAGTACTTC
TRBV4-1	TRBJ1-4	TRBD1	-	CASSLQGAREKLFF	TGCGCCAGCAGCCTACAGGGGGCGAGGGAAAAACTGTTTTTT
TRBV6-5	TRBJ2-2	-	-	CASSPLQGTGELFF	TGTGCCAGCAGTCCTTTACAGGGCACCGGGGAGCTGTTTTTT
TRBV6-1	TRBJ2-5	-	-	CASTPLLRGETQYF	TGTGCCAGCACCCCACTGTTACGGGGAGAGACCCAGTACTTC
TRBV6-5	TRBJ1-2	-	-	CASSLKDYGYTF	TGTGCCAGCAGCCTCAAGGACTATGGCTACACCTTC
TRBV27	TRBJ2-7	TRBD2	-	CASSFGGSGRYEQYF	TGTGCCAGCAGTTTCGGGGGTAGCGGGAGGTACGAGCAGTACTTC
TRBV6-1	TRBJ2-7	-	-	CASTPGQALEQYF	TGTGCCAGCACTCCAGGCCAGGCTCTAGAGCAGTACTTC
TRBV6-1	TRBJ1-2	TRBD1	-	CASLIKGGSYGYTF	TGTGCCAGCCTTATTAAAGGGGGCTCCTATGGCTACACCTTC
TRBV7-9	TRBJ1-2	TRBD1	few	CASGQVGYTF	TGTGCCAGCGGACAGGTCGGCTACACCTTC
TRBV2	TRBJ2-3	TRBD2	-	CASRPGTSGRVDTQYF	TGTGCCAGCAGGCCCGGGACTAGCGGGAGAGTAGATACGCAGTATTTT
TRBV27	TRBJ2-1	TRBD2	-	CASSPGTRGEQFF	TGTGCCAGCAGCCCCGGGACTAGAGGTGAGCAGTTCTTC
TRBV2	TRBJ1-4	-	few	CASGVTSEKLFF	TGTGCCAGCGGGGTAACGTCTGAAAAACTGTTTTTT
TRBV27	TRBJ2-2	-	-	CASRSFPGELFF	TGTGCCAGCAGATCCTTCCCCGGGGAGCTGTTTTTT
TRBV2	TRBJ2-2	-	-	CATPPQGQQNTGELFF	TGTGCCACCCCTCCCCAGGGCCAGCAAAACACCGGGGAGCTGTTTTTT
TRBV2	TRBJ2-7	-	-	CASRTAETTFGEQYF	TGTGCCAGCAGAACGGCCGAGACAACGTTCGGGGAGCAGTACTTC
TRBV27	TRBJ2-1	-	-	CASSLSGGHNEQFF	TGTGCCAGCAGTTTATCCGGGGGACACAATGAGCAGTTCTTC
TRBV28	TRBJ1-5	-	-	CASSEGTLYSNQPQHF	TGTGCCAGCAGTGAAGGGACACTTTATAGCAATCAGCCCCAGCATTTT
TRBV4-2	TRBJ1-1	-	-	CASSQGTATTEAFF	TGTGCCAGCAGCCAAGGGACAGCAACCACTGAAGCTTTCTTT
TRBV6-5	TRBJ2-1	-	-	CASSYSRASHNEQFF	TGTGCCAGCAGTTACTCGAGGGCCAGCCACAATGAGCAGTTCTTC
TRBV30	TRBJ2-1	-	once	CAWGRTNEQFF	TGTGCCTGGGGACGGACCAATGAGCAGTTCTTC